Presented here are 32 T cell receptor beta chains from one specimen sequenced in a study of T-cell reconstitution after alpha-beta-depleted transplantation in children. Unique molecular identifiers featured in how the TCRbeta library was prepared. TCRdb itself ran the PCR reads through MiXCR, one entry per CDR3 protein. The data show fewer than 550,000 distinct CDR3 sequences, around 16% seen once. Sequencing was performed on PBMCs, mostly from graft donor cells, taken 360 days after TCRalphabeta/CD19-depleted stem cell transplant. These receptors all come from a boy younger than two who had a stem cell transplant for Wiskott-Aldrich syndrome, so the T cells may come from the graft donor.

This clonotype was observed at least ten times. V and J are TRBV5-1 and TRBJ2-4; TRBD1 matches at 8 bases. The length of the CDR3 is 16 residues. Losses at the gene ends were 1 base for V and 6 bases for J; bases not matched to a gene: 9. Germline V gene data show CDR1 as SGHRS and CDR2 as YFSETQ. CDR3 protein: CASSLQDWTGRNIQYF. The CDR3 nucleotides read TGCGCCAGCAGCTTGCAGGATTGGACAGGGCGAAACATTCAGTACTTC.

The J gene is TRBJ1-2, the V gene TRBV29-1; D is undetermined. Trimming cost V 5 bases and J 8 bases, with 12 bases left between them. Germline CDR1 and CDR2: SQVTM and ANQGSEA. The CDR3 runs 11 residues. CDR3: CSVLELVGYTF. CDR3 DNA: TGCAGCGTTCTTGAATTGGTGGGCTACACCTTC.

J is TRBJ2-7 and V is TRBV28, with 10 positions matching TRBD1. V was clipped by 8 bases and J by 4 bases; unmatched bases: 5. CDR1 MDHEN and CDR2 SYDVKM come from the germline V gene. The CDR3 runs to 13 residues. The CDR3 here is CASGWTGGYEQYF. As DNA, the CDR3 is TGTGCCAGCGGGTGGACAGGGGGGTACGAGCAGTACTTC.

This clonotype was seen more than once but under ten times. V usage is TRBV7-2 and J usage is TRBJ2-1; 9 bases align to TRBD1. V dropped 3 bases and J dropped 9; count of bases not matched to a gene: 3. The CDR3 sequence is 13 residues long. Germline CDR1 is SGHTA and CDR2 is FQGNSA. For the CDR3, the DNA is TGTGCCAGCAGCTTCCGGACAGGGGTTGAGCAGTTCTTC. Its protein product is CASSFRTGVEQFF.

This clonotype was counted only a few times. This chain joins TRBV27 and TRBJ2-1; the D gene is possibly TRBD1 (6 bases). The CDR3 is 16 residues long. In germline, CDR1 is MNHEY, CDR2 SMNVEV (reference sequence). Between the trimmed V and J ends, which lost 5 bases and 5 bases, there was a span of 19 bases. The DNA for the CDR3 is TGTGCCAGCAGTCCCCCCGGGACCAGGGGTAACAATGAGCAGTTCTTC. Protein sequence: CASSPPGTRGNNEQFF.

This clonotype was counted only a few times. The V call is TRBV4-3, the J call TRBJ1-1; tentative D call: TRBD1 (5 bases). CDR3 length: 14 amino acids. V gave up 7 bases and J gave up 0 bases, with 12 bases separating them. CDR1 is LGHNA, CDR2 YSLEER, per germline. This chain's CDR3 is CASNGGGMNTEAFF. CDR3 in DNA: TGCGCCAGCAACGGTGGGGGGATGAACACTGAAGCTTTCTTT.

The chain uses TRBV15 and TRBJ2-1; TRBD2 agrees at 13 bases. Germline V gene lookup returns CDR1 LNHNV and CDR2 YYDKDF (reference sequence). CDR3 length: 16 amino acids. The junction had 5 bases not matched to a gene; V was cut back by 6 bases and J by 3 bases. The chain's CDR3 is CATRRLAGGIYNEQFF. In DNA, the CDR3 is TGTGCCACCAGGAGACTAGCGGGGGGCATCTACAATGAGCAGTTCTTC.

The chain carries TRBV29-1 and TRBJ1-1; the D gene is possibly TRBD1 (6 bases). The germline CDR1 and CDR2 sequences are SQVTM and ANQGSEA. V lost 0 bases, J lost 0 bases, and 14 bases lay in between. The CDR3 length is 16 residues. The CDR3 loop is CSVEERRGKVNTEAFF. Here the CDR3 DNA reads TGCAGCGTTGAAGAGCGCAGGGGCAAGGTGAACACTGAAGCTTTCTTT. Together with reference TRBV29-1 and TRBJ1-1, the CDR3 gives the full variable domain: SAVISQKPSRDICQRGTSLTIQCQVDSQVTMMFWYRQQPGQSLTLIATANQGSEATYESGFVIDKFPISRPNLTFSTLTVSNMSPEDSSIYLCSVEERRGKVNTEAFFGQGTRLTVV.

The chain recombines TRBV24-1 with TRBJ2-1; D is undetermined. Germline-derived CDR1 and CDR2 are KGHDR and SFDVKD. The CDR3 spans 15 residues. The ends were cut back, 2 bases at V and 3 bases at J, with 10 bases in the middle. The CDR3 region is CATSDSPPSYNEQFF. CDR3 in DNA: TGTGCCACCAGTGATTCGCCGCCAAGCTACAATGAGCAGTTCTTC.

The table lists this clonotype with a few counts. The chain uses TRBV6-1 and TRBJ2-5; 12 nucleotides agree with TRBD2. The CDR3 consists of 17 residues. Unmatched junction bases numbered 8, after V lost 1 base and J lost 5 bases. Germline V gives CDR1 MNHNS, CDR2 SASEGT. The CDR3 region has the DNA TGTGCCAGCAGTGAAGGGCTAGCGGGAGGGCCTAGGGAGACCCAGTACTTC. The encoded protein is CASSEGLAGGPRETQYF.

The CDR3 is CASTPGDSNTGELFF. CDR3 DNA sequence: TGTGCCAGCACCCCAGGGGACTCCAACACCGGGGAGCTGTTTTTT. This chain uses TRBV3-1 with TRBJ2-2; the D call may be TRBD1 or TRBD2 (6 bases each). V gave up 7 bases and J gave up 2 bases, with 14 bases separating them. The CDR3 extends over 15 amino acids. Germline V lookup: CDR1 LGHDT, CDR2 YNNKEL (reference sequence). Drawing the rest from reference TRBV3-1 and TRBJ2-2, the complete variable domain is DTAVSQTPKYLVTQMGNDKSIKCEQNLGHDTMYWYKQDSKKFLKIMFSYNNKELIINETVPNRFSPKSPDKAHLNLHINSLELGDSAVYFCASTPGDSNTGELFFGEGSRLTVL.

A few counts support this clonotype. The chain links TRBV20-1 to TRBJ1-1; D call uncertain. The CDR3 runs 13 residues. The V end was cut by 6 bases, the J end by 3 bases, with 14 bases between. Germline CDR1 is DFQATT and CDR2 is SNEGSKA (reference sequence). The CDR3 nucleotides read TGCAGTGCCGGCAGACAAGCCTACACTGAAGCTTTCTTT. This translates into CSAGRQAYTEAFF.

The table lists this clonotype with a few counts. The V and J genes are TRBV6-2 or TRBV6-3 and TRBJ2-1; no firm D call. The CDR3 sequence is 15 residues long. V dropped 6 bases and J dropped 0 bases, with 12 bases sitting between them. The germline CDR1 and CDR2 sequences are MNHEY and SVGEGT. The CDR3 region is CASRLLLGSYNEQFF. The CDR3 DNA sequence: TGTGCCAGCAGACTCCTTTTAGGCTCCTACAATGAGCAGTTCTTC.

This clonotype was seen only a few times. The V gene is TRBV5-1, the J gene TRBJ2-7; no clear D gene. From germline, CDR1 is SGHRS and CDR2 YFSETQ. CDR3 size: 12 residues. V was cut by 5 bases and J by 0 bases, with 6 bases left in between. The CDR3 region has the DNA TGCGCCAGCAGGGGTATCTCCTACGAGCAGTACTTC. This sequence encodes CASRGISYEQYF.

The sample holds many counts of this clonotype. CDR3 coding DNA: TGTGCCATCAGTAAATCCGGGACAGGGGCCACAGATACGCAGTATTTT. Protein: CAISKSGTGATDTQYF. This rearrangement joins TRBV10-3 to TRBJ2-3; TRBD1 agrees at 10 bases. The CDR3 extends over 16 amino acids. V trimming: 5 bases; J trimming: 2 bases; junction bases outside the gene matches: 7. Germline V gene sequence: CDR1 ENHRY, CDR2 SYGVKD.

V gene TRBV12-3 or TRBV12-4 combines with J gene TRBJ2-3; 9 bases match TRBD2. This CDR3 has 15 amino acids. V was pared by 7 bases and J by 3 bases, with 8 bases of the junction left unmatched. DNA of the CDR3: TGTGCCAGCAATCGGAATAGCGGGGGAACAGATACGCAGTATTTT. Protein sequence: CASNRNSGGTDTQYF.

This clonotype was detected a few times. The CDR3 region is CASSLGQDAYEQYF. The DNA for the CDR3 is TGTGCCAGCAGTTTAGGGCAGGATGCCTACGAGCAGTACTTC. This rearrangement joins TRBV28 to TRBJ2-7; D is undetermined. The CDR3 totals 14 residues. Germline loops: CDR1 MDHEN, CDR2 SYDVKM. V was clipped by 2 bases and J by 2 bases, with 10 bases between them.

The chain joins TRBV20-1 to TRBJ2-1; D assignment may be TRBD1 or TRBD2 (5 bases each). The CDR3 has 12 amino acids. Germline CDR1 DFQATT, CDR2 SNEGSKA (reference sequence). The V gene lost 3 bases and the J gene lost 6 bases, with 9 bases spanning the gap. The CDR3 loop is CSASRGPNEQFF. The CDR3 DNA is TGCAGTGCTAGCCGGGGCCCCAATGAGCAGTTCTTC.

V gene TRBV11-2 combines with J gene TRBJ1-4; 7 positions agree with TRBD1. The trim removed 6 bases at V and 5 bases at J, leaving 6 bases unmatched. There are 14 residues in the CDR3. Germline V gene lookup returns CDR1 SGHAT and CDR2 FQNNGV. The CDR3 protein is CASSRDRLNEKLFF. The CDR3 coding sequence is TGTGCCAGCAGTCGGGACAGATTGAATGAAAAACTGTTTTTT.

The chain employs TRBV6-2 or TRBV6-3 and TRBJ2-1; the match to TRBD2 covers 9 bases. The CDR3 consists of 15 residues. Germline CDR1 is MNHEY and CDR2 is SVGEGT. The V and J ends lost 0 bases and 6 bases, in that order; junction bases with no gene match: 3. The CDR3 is CASSYSGGRGNEQFF. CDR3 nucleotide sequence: TGTGCCAGCAGTTACTCTGGCGGGAGGGGCAATGAGCAGTTCTTC.

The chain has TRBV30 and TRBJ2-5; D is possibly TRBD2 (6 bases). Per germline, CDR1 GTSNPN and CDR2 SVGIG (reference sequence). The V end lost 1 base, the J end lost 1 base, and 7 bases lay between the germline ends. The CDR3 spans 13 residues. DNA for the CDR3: TGTGCCTGGAGTGCCGGGGGCCAAGAGACCCAGTACTTC. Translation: CAWSAGGQETQYF. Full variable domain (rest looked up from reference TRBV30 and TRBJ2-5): SQTIHQWPATLVQPVGSPLSLECTVEGTSNPNLYWYRQAAGRGLQLLFYSVGIGQISSEVPQNLSASRPQDRQFILSSKKLLLSDSGFYLCAWSAGGQETQYFGPGTRLLVL.

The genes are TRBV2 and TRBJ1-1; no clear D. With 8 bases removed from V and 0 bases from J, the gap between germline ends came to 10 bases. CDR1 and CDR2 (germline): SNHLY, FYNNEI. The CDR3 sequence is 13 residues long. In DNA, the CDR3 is TGTGCCAGCTCAAACCTAATGAACACTGAAGCTTTCTTT. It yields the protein CASSNLMNTEAFF.

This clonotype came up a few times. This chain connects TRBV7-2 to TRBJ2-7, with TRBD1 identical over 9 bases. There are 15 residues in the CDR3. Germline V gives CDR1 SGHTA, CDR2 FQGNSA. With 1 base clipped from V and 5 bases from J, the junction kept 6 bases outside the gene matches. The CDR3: CASSLGGQGLDEQYF. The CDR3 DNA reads TGTGCCAGCAGCTTAGGGGGACAGGGTTTAGACGAGCAGTACTTC.

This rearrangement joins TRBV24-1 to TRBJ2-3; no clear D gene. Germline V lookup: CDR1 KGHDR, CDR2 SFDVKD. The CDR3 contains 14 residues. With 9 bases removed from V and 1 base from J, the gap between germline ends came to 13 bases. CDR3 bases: TGTGCCACCGGACCAGGTTGGGGCACAGATACGCAGTATTTT. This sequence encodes CATGPGWGTDTQYF.

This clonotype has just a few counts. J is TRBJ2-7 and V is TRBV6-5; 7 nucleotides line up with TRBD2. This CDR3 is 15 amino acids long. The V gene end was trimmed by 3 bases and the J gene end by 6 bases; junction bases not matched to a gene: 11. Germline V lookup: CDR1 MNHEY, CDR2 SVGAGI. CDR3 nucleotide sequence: TGTGCCAGCAGTTATACGGCCGGGACTATAGGCGAGCAGTACTTC. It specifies CASSYTAGTIGEQYF.

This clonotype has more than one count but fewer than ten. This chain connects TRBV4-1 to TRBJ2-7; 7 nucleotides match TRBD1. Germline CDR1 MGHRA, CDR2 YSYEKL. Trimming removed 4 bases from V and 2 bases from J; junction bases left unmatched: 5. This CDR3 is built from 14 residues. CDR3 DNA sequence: TGCGCCAGCAGCCCACAGGGGATAACCTACGAGCAGTACTTC. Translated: CASSPQGITYEQYF.

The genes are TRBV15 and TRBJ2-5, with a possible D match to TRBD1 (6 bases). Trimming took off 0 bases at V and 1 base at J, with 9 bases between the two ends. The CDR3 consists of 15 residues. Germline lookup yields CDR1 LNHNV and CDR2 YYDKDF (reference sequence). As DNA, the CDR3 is TGTGCCACCAGCAGAGAGGGGACACCCCAAGAGACCCAGTACTTC. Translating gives CATSREGTPQETQYF.

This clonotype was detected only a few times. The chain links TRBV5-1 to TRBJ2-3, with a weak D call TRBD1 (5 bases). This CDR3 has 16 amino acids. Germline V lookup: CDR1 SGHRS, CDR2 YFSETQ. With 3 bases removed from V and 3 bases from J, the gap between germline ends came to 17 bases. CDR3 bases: TGCGCCAGCAGCTCCGTTGGGGCCGTCGGAACAGATACGCAGTATTTT. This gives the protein CASSSVGAVGTDTQYF. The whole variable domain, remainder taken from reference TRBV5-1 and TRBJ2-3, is KAGVTQTPRYLIKTRGQQVTLSCSPISGHRSVSWYQQTPGQGLQFLFEYFSETQRNKGNFPGRFSGRQFSNSRSEMNVSTLELGDSALYLCASSSVGAVGTDTQYFGPGTRLTVL.

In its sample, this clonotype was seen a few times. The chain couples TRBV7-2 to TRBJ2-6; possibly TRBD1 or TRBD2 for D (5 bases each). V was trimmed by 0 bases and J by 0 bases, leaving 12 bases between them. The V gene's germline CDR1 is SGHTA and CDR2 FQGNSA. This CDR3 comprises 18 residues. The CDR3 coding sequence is TGTGCCAGCAGCTTAGCGGGGACGGCTAGCTCTGGGGCCAACGTCCTGACTTTC. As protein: CASSLAGTASSGANVLTF.

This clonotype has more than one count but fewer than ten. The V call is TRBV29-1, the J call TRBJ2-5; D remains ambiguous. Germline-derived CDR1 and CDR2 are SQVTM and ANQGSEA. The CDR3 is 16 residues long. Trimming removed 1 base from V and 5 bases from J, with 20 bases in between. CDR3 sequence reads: CSVEGVQARPRETQYF. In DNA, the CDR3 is TGCAGCGTTGAAGGTGTGCAAGCAAGGCCCCGGGAGACCCAGTACTTC.

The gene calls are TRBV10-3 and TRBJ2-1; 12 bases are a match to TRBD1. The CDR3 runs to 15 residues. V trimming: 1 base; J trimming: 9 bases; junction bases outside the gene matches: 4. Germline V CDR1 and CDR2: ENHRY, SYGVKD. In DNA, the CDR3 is TGTGCCATCAGTGAGTGGGACAGGGGGCAGGTTGAGCAGTTCTTC. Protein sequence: CAISEWDRGQVEQFF.

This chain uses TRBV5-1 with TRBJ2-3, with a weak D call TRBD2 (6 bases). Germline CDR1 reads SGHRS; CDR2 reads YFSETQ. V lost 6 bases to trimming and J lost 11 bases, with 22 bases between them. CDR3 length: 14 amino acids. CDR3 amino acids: CASIPHGDFGVQYF. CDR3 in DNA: TGCGCCAGCATCCCACATGGGGACTTTGGGGTGCAGTATTTT.